What follows is one T cell receptor beta chain and its context. Its antigen is unidentified. Trimming at V came to 8 bases and at J to 4 bases, leaving 9 bases not matched to a gene. Germline CDR1 and CDR2: DFQATT and SNEGSKA (reference sequence). CDR3 size: 13 residues. TCRdb re-called the RT-PCR reads with MiXCR, one entry per CDR3 protein. Among under 550,000 distinct CDR3 sequences listed, less than 8% were seen once. These data belong to a study of response to subunit inactivated influenza vaccine. Study-level results: The authors proposed limited new T cell recruitment per seasonal influenza vaccination.

This receptor was taken from a man aged 50-75 years who received an inactivated influenza vaccine. The source was PBMCs from blood, collected roughly 24 months after vaccination. The gene calls are TRBV20-1 and TRBJ1-1, with 8 bases aligning to TRBD1. The CDR3 region is CSTDREKSTEAFF. The CDR3 coding sequence is TGCAGTACGGACAGGGAAAAGTCCACTGAAGCTTTCTTT.